Presented here are 5 T cell receptor beta chains from one specimen sequenced in a study of breast tumors, draining lymph nodes, adjacent tissues. MiXCR, applied by TCRdb to the multiplex PCR reads, yields one record per CDR3 protein. The sample carries approximately 130,000 distinct CDR3 sequences, 20% to 25% recorded once. Breast cancer patients provided tissue from their axillary draining lymph nodes. Sequenced material: axillary lymph node tissue. The receptors come from a female donor with breast cancer. Some clones in this sample may be carry-over from other donors' samples.

This clonotype was detected many times. The chain has TRBV5-6 and TRBJ1-3; D is unresolved. Looked up from germline, CDR1 is SGHDT and CDR2 is YYEEEE. The CDR3 sequence is 14 residues long. The V end was cut by 2 bases, the J end by 3 bases, with 9 bases between. The chain's CDR3 is CASSFALRGNTIYF. As DNA, the CDR3 is TGTGCCAGCAGCTTCGCGCTCCGTGGAAACACCATATATTTT.

In this sample, this clonotype is medium-sized. The rearrangement uses TRBV20-1 and TRBJ2-7; tentatively, D is TRBD1 or TRBD2 (6 bases each). This CDR3 has 14 residues. Between the trimmed V and J ends, which lost 1 base and 0 bases, there was a span of 10 bases. Germline V lookup: CDR1 DFQATT, CDR2 SNEGSKA (reference sequence). CDR3 sequence (DNA): TGCAGTGCTAGAGGGGGGGCAAGCTCCTACGAGCAGTACTTC. Residues: CSARGGASSYEQYF.

In its sample, this clonotype was seen a few times. The chain has TRBV30 and TRBJ2-5; TRBD1 is a possible D gene (6 bases). Between the trimmed V and J ends, which lost 3 bases and 1 base, there was a span of 12 bases. CDR3 length equals 14 residues. Germline CDR1 GTSNPN, CDR2 SVGIG (reference sequence). In nucleotides, the CDR3 is TGTGCCTGGAGCACCGGGACAATCCAAGAGACCCAGTACTTC. Encoded protein: CAWSTGTIQETQYF.

This clonotype was observed many times. In DNA, the CDR3 is TGTGCCAGCAGTGCCACAGGGGGCGAAGAAAAACTGTTTTTT. This gives the protein CASSATGGEEKLFF. V and J are TRBV25-1 and TRBJ1-4; TRBD1 aligns across 9 bases. Trimming cost V 4 bases and J 8 bases; bases outside gene matches: 5. This CDR3 spans 14 amino acids. Germline V gene data show CDR1 as MGHDK and CDR2 as SYGVNS.

There are many counts of this clonotype. The chain recombines TRBV20-1 with TRBJ2-7; 8 bases fit TRBD2. Trimming took 0 bases from V and 4 from J; bases not matched to a gene: 8. The CDR3 covers 15 residues. The germline V gene encodes CDR1 DFQATT and CDR2 SNEGSKA (reference sequence). As DNA, the CDR3 is TGCAGTGCTAGAGATAGGGCGGGAGGTCGGTACGAGCAGTACTTC. Translating it yields CSARDRAGGRYEQYF.